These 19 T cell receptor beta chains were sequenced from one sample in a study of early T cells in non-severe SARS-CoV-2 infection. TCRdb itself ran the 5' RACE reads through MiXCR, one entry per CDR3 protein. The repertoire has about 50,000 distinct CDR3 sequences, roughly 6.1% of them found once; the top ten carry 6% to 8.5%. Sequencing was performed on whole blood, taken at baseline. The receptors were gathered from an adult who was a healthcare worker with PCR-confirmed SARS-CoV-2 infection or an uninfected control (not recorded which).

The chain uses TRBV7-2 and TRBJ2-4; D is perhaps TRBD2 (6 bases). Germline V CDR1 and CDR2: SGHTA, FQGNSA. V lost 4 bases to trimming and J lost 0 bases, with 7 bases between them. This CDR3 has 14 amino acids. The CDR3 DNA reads TGTGCCAGCAGCTCGGGACTAGCCAAAAACATTCAGTACTTC. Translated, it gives CASSSGLAKNIQYF.

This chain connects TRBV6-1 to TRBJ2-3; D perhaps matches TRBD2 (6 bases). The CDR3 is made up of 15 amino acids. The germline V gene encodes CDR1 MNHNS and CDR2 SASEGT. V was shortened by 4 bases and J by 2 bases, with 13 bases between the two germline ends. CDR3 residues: CASSVPPGVTDTQYF. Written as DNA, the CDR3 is TGTGCCAGCAGTGTTCCCCCGGGAGTCACAGATACGCAGTATTTT.

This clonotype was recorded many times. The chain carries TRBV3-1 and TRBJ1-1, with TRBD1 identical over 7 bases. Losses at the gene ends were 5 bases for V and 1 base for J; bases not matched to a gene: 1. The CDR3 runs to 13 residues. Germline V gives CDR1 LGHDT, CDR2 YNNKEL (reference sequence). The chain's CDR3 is CASSGQANTEAFF. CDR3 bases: TGTGCCAGCAGCGGACAGGCGAACACTGAAGCTTTCTTT. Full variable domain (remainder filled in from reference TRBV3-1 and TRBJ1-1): DTAVSQTPKYLVTQMGNDKSIKCEQNLGHDTMYWYKQDSKKFLKIMFSYNNKELIINETVPNRFSPKSPDKAHLNLHINSLELGDSAVYFCASSGQANTEAFFGQGTRLTVV.

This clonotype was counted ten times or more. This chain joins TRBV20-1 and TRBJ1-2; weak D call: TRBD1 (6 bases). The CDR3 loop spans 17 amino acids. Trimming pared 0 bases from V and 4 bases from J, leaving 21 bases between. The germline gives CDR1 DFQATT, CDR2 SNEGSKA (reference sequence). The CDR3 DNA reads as TGCAGTGCTAGAGATCAGGGGCTCCACTCGGTGGGCTATGGCTACACCTTC. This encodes CSARDQGLHSVGYGYTF.

The CDR3: CASSELGESSYNEQFF. In nucleotides, the CDR3 is TGTGCCAGCAGTGAATTAGGGGAGAGCTCCTACAATGAGCAGTTCTTC. The chain employs TRBV6-1 and TRBJ2-1; D tentatively fits TRBD1 or TRBD2 (5 bases each). The CDR3 is made up of 16 amino acids. Trimming removed 2 bases from V and 0 bases from J, with 11 bases in between. CDR1 MNHNS and CDR2 SASEGT come from the germline V gene.

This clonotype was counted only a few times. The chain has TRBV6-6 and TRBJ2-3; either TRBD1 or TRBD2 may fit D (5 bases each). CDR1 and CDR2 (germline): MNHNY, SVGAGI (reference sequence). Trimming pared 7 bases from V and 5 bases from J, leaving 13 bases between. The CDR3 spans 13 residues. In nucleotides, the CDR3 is TGTGCCAGCAACACCAGGGCGGGAGATACGCAGTATTTT. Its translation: CASNTRAGDTQYF.

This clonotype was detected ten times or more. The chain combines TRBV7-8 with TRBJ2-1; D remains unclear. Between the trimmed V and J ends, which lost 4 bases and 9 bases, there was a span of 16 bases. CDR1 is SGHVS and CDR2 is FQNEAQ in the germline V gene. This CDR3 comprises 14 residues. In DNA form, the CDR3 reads TGTGCCAGCAGCTCAGAAACAAGATTTGGTGAGCAGTTCTTC. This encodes CASSSETRFGEQFF.

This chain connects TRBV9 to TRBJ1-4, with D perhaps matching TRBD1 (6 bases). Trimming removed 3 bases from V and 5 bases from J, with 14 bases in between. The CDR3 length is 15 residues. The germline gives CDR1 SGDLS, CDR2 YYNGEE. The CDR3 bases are TGTGCCAGCAGCGAAACAGGGAATTCAAATGAAAAACTGTTTTTT. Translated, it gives CASSETGNSNEKLFF.

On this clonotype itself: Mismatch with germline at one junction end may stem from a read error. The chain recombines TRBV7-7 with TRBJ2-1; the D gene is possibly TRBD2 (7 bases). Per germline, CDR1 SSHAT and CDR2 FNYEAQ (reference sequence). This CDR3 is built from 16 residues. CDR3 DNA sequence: TGTGCTAGCAGCTTAGCGCGGGGGCCACCGGGCCATGAGCAGTTCTTC. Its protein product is CASSLARGPPGHEQFF.

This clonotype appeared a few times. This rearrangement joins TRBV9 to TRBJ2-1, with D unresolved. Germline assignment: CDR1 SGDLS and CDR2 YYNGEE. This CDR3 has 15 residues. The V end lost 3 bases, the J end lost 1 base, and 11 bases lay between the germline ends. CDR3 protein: CASSGTIWSYNEQFF. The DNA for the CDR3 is TGTGCCAGCAGCGGAACAATTTGGTCCTACAATGAGCAGTTCTTC.

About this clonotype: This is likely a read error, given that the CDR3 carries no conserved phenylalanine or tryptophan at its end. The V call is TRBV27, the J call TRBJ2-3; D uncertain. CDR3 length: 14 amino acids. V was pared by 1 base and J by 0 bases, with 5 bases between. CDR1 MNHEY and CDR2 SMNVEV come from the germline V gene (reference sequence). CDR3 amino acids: CASSLLSSTDTQYS. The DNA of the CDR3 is TGTGCCAGCAGTTTATTAAGCAGCACAGATACGCAGTATTCT.

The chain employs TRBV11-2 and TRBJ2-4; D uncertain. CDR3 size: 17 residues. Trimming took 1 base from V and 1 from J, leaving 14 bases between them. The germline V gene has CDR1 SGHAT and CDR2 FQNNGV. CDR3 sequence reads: CASSLGEFEGAKNIQYF. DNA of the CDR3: TGTGCCAGCAGCTTAGGGGAATTTGAAGGGGCCAAAAACATTCAGTACTTC. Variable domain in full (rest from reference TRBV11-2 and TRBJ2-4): EAGVAQSPRYKIIEKRQSVAFWCNPISGHATLYWYQQILGQGPKLLIQFQNNGVVDDSQLPKDRFSAERLKGVDSTLKIQPAKLEDSAVYLCASSLGEFEGAKNIQYFGAGTRLSVL.

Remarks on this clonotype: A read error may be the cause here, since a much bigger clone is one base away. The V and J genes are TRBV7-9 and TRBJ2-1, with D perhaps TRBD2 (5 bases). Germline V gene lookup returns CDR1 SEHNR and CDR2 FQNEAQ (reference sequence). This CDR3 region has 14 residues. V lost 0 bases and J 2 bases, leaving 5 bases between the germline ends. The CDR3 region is CASSLAGAYNEQFF. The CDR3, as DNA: TGTGCCAGCAGCTTAGCGGGAGCCTACAATGAGCAGTTCTTC.

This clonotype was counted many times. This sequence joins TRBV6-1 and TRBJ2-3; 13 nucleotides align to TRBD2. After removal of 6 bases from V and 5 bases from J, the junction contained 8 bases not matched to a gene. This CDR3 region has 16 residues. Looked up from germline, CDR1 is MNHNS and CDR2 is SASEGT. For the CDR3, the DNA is TGTGCCAGCAGGCCCACTAGCGGGAGGGCCCGAGATACGCAGTATTTT. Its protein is CASRPTSGRARDTQYF.

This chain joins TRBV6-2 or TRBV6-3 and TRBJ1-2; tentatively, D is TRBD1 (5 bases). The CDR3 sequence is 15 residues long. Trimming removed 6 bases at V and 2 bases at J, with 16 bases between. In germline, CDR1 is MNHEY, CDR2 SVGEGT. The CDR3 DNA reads TGTGCCAGCAGGCCGCAGCCCGGGGGGAACTATGGCTACACCTTC. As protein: CASRPQPGGNYGYTF.

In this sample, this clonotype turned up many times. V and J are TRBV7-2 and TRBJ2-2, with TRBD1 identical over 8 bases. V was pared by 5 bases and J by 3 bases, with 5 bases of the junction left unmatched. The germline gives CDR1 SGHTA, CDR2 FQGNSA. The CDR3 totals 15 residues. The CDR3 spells CASSAQGAHTGELFF. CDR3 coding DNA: TGTGCCAGCAGCGCGCAGGGGGCTCACACCGGGGAGCTGTTTTTT.

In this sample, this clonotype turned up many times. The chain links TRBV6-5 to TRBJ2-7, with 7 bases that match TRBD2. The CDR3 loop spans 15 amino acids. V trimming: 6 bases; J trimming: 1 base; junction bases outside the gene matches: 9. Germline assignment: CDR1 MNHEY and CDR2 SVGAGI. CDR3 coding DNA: TGTGCCAGCAGACCTAGGAAGGGAGGGTCCTACGAGCAGTACTTC. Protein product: CASRPRKGGSYEQYF.

The CDR3 loop reads CASRLLAGRDEQFF. CDR3 nucleotides: TGTGCCAGTAGGCTCCTAGCGGGGCGGGATGAGCAGTTCTTC. The V and J genes are TRBV19 and TRBJ2-1; 9 bases agree with TRBD2. The V gene's germline CDR1 is LNHDA and CDR2 SQIVND (reference sequence). This CDR3 spans 14 amino acids. Trimming at V came to 6 bases and at J to 8 bases, leaving 8 bases not matched to a gene.

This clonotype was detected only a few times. The CDR3 region is CASSLVMAWDGGYTF. CDR3 DNA sequence: TGTGCCAGCAGCTTAGTAATGGCCTGGGACGGTGGCTACACCTTC. The chain joins TRBV7-8 to TRBJ1-2; possibly TRBD1 for D (5 bases). Germline assignment: CDR1 SGHVS and CDR2 FQNEAQ. The V gene lost 1 base and the J gene lost 7 bases, with 16 bases spanning the gap. CDR3 length: 15 residues. Combining the CDR3 with reference TRBV7-8 and TRBJ1-2 gives the whole variable domain GAGVSQSPRYKVAKRGQDVALRCDPISGHVSLFWYQQALGQGPEFLTYFQNEAQLDKSGLPSDRFFAERPEGSVSTLKIQRTQQEDSAVYLCASSLVMAWDGGYTFGSGTRLTVV.